These 25 T cell receptor beta chains share one sample of origin, sequenced in a study of T cells in Graves' hyperthyroidism and ophthalmopathy. Amplified regions were TCR beta CDR3 sequences from RNA transcripts. The HTBI set primed first-round TCR CDR3 RT-PCR. TCRdb reprocessed the multiplex PCR reads via MiXCR and lists one record per CDR3 protein. This table has about 640,000 distinct CDR3 sequences, about a fifth appearing once. The sequenced sample consisted of blood. The receptors derive from a man in his thirties or forties with Graves' ophthalmopathy.

The chain has TRBV19 and TRBJ2-2; D might be TRBD1 (5 bases). CDR3 length equals 15 residues. Germline loops: CDR1 LNHDA, CDR2 SQIVND (reference sequence). The germline V and J ends were trimmed by 6 bases and 2 bases, with 13 bases remaining between them. The CDR3 region is CASSVGQKNTGELFF. Here the CDR3 DNA reads TGTGCCAGTAGCGTAGGACAAAAAAACACCGGGGAGCTGTTTTTT.

V usage is TRBV3-1 and J usage is TRBJ2-5, with 13 bases aligning to TRBD2. CDR1 LGHDT and CDR2 YNNKEL come from the germline V gene (reference sequence). V was clipped by 5 bases and J by 5 bases; unmatched bases: 8. The CDR3 loop spans 16 amino acids. CDR3 protein: CASSLRLAGGPETQYF. The CDR3 DNA is TGTGCCAGCAGCTTAAGACTAGCGGGAGGCCCGGAGACCCAGTACTTC.

This clonotype was seen more than once but under ten times. V usage is TRBV6-1 and J usage is TRBJ2-2, with D possibly TRBD2 on 5 matching bases. There are 15 residues in the CDR3. V lost 7 bases and J 5 bases, leaving 17 bases between the germline ends. Germline V gene sequence: CDR1 MNHNS, CDR2 SASEGT. CDR3 bases: TGTGCCAGCATCCCGACTACCCTTAATACCGGGGAGCTGTTTTTT. This gives the protein CASIPTTLNTGELFF.

This clonotype has ten or more counts. The chain combines TRBV27 with TRBJ1-1, with 11 bases lining up with TRBD1. This CDR3 has 15 residues. V was pared by 4 bases and J by 4 bases, with 5 bases of the junction left unmatched. Germline-derived CDR1 and CDR2 are MNHEY and SMNVEV (reference sequence). CDR3 loop: CASSSGTGGITEAFF. The CDR3 DNA is TGTGCCAGCAGTTCCGGGACAGGGGGTATCACTGAAGCTTTCTTT.

This clonotype has ten or more counts. The genes are TRBV2 and TRBJ2-5; 13 nucleotides align to TRBD2. This CDR3 is 18 amino acids long. Germline loops: CDR1 SNHLY, CDR2 FYNNEI. The ends lost 7 bases at V and 7 bases at J; junction bases unmatched: 18. CDR3: CASNSFEGGLAGYGTQYF. For the CDR3, the DNA is TGTGCCAGCAATTCCTTCGAGGGGGGACTAGCGGGATACGGGACCCAGTACTTC. The full variable domain, its missing parts supplied by reference TRBV2 and TRBJ2-5, is EPEVTQTPSHQVTQMGQEVILRCVPISNHLYFYWYRQILGQKVEFLVSFYNNEISEKSEIFDDQFSVERPDGSNFTLKIRSTKLEDSAMYFCASNSFEGGLAGYGTQYFGPGTRLLVL.

This clonotype occurred a few times. The J gene is TRBJ2-1, the V gene TRBV20-1; either TRBD1 or TRBD2 may supply D (6 bases each). With 3 bases removed from V and 7 bases from J, the gap between germline ends came to 16 bases. CDR3 length equals 14 residues. Per germline, CDR1 DFQATT and CDR2 SNEGSKA (reference sequence). CDR3 residues: CSARKGVGRNEQFF. The CDR3 DNA reads TGCAGTGCTAGGAAGGGGGTGGGGAGGAATGAGCAGTTCTTC.

The sample holds a few counts of this clonotype. The J gene is TRBJ2-3, the V gene TRBV19, with TRBD2 identical over 10 bases. The CDR3 sequence is 17 residues long. The V gene's germline CDR1 is LNHDA and CDR2 SQIVND (reference sequence). The ends lost 1 base at V and 4 bases at J; junction bases unmatched: 8. The CDR3 here is CASSIGASGSGADTQYF. The CDR3 coding sequence is TGTGCCAGTAGTATAGGGGCTAGCGGGAGTGGTGCAGATACGCAGTATTTT.

The table lists this clonotype with many counts. This CDR3 is CASSESGTLGAETQYF. The CDR3 coding sequence is TGTGCCAGCAGTGAATCTGGGACCCTCGGAGCGGAGACCCAGTACTTC. This chain joins TRBV6-1 and TRBJ2-5, with D perhaps TRBD1 or TRBD2 (5 bases each). From germline, CDR1 is MNHNS and CDR2 SASEGT. V gave up 2 bases and J gave up 5 bases, with 18 bases separating them. There are 16 residues in the CDR3.

This clonotype was counted only a few times. The rearrangement uses TRBV5-1 and TRBJ2-7, with 8 positions matching TRBD2. The CDR3 sequence is 16 residues long. Germline V gene data show CDR1 as SGHRS and CDR2 as YFSETQ. V trimming: 4 bases; J trimming: 8 bases; junction bases outside the gene matches: 17. CDR3 residues: CASSPSFAGGAEKQYF. CDR3 coding DNA: TGCGCCAGCAGCCCCTCTTTTGCGGGGGGCGCCGAGAAGCAGTACTTC.

This clonotype was observed many times. The chain recombines TRBV27 with TRBJ1-1, with TRBD1 as a possible D gene (5 bases). V was trimmed by 3 bases and J by 5 bases, leaving 13 bases between them. Germline assignment: CDR1 MNHEY and CDR2 SMNVEV (reference sequence). This CDR3 contains 14 residues. CDR3 loop: CASSFIGDRTEAFF. The CDR3 DNA sequence: TGTGCCAGCAGTTTTATAGGGGATAGAACTGAAGCTTTCTTT.

This clonotype has more than one count but fewer than ten. This chain connects TRBV30 to TRBJ1-6; possibly TRBD1 for D (5 bases). This CDR3 has 17 amino acids. V lost 3 bases and J 0 bases, leaving 15 bases between the germline ends. Per the germline V gene, CDR1 is GTSNPN and CDR2 is SVGIG (reference sequence). The CDR3 DNA sequence: TGTGCCTGGAGGATTCGGCAGGGAGTCTCCTATAATTCACCCCTCCACTTT. Protein: CAWRIRQGVSYNSPLHF.

The rearrangement joins TRBV6-2 or TRBV6-3 to TRBJ2-1, with a possible D match to TRBD2 (5 bases). Deletions cut 2 bases from V and 2 bases from J, with 7 bases between. The CDR3 contains 14 residues. The V gene's germline CDR1 is MNHEY and CDR2 SVGEGT. CDR3 amino acids: CASSYNGAYNEQFF. CDR3 bases: TGTGCCAGCAGTTACAACGGGGCCTACAATGAGCAGTTCTTC.

The chain joins TRBV5-1 to TRBJ2-1, with TRBD1 as a possible D gene (6 bases). CDR3 length: 15 amino acids. CDR1 is SGHRS and CDR2 is YFSETQ in the germline V gene. V lost 2 bases to trimming and J lost 0 bases, with 9 bases between them. The CDR3 loop reads CASSFTGSSYNEQFF. The CDR3 nucleotides are TGCGCCAGCAGCTTTACAGGGAGCTCCTACAATGAGCAGTTCTTC.

This sequence joins TRBV7-6 and TRBJ1-2, with D possibly matching TRBD1 (5 bases). V lost 5 bases and J 7 bases, leaving 20 bases between the germline ends. Germline CDR1 SGHVS, CDR2 FNYEAQ. CDR3 length: 15 residues. The CDR3 region is CASSRNPKDSGGYTF. The CDR3 DNA reads TGTGCCAGCAGCCGAAACCCGAAAGACAGTGGTGGCTACACCTTC.

The gene calls are TRBV5-1 and TRBJ1-5; no firm D call. V gave up 5 bases and J gave up 5 bases, with 11 bases separating them. The CDR3 spans 13 residues. The germline V gene encodes CDR1 SGHRS and CDR2 YFSETQ. The CDR3 DNA sequence: TGCGCCAGCAGTTTTGGGGTGGATCAGCCCCAGCATTTT. Its protein product is CASSFGVDQPQHF.

This clonotype was picked up a small number of times. A much larger clone differs from this one at a single base, so this may be a read error. The genes are TRBV5-8 and TRBJ1-1; no reliable D call. V was shortened by 4 bases and J by 3 bases, with 10 bases between the two germline ends. Per germline, CDR1 SGHTS and CDR2 YDEGEE. The CDR3 length is 13 residues. In nucleotides, the CDR3 is TGTGCCAGCAGCCCCGGGGAGGACACTGAAGCTTTCTTT. It specifies CASSPGEDTEAFF.

For this clonotype: The final CDR3 position lacks the conserved phenylalanine or tryptophan, pointing to a likely read error. V usage is TRBV7-2 and J usage is TRBJ1-1; no definite D call. This CDR3 has 12 amino acids. V was cut by 5 bases and J by 5 bases, with 9 bases left in between. Germline V lookup: CDR1 SGHTA, CDR2 FQGNSA. The CDR3 here is CASSLVRTEAFS. As DNA, the CDR3 is TGTGCCAGCAGCCTAGTTCGTACTGAAGCTTTCTCT.

CDR3 loop: CASSLGLHNGELFF. The DNA for the CDR3 is TGTGCCAGCAGCTTAGGCCTACATAACGGGGAGCTGTTTTTT. The chain joins TRBV13 to TRBJ2-2; D unclear. Germline V CDR1 and CDR2: PRHDT, FYEKMQ (reference sequence). CDR3 length equals 14 residues. Trimming left V 0 bases short and J 7 bases short, with 9 bases between.

This clonotype has more than one count but fewer than ten. The V gene is TRBV3-1, the J gene TRBJ2-7, with unresolved D. From germline, CDR1 is LGHDT and CDR2 YNNKEL (reference sequence). Trimming took off 0 bases at V and 3 bases at J, with 18 bases between the two ends. The CDR3 loop spans 17 amino acids. As DNA, the CDR3 is TGTGCCAGCAGCCAAGATATCGGGCCGGAGCCCCTCTACGAGCAGTACTTC. Its protein product is CASSQDIGPEPLYEQYF.

The chain is built from TRBV18 and TRBJ2-1; 8 positions match TRBD1. Per the germline V gene, CDR1 is KGHSH and CDR2 is LQKENI. With 4 bases clipped from V and 5 bases from J, the junction kept 7 bases outside the gene matches. The CDR3 loop spans 15 amino acids. The CDR3 sequence is CASSLQGARNNEQFF. The DNA for the CDR3 is TGTGCCAGCTCACTTCAGGGGGCGAGGAACAATGAGCAGTTCTTC.

CDR3 bases: TGTGCCAGCAGTTACTCGTCTAGCGGGAGTTACGAGCAGTACTTC. Residues: CASSYSSSGSYEQYF. The rearrangement joins TRBV6-5 to TRBJ2-7, with 10 positions matching TRBD2. Germline CDR1 is MNHEY and CDR2 is SVGAGI. J gave up 4 bases and V 0 bases, and 3 bases lay outside the gene matches. The length of the CDR3 is 15 residues.

For this clonotype: One end of the junction varies from germline; a read error may be responsible. V is TRBV28 and J is TRBJ1-5; unclear D gene. The CDR3 loop spans 14 amino acids. Germline V gene sequence: CDR1 MDHEN, CDR2 SYDVKM. The CDR3 region is CASLLGGSNQSQHF. Written as DNA, the CDR3 is TGTGCCAGCCTGCTGGGAGGTAGCAATCAGTCCCAGCATTTT. Full variable domain (outside the CDR3, taken from reference TRBV28 and TRBJ1-5): DVKVTQSSRYLVKRTGEKVFLECVQDMDHENMFWYRQDPGLGLRLIYFSYDVKMKEKGDIPEGYSVSREKKERFSLILESASTNQTSMYLCASLLGGSNQSQHFGDGTRLSIL.

This clonotype was picked up a small number of times. This chain uses TRBV5-1 with TRBJ2-1; TRBD2 might be the D (6 bases). The germline V gene has CDR1 SGHRS and CDR2 YFSETQ. The ends were cut back, 0 bases at V and 7 bases at J, with 20 bases in the middle. This CDR3 contains 17 residues. In DNA form, the CDR3 reads TGCGCCAGCAGCTTGGCTACTACTAGCTTACTAGGGAATGAGCAGTTCTTC. It translates to CASSLATTSLLGNEQFF.

This clonotype was seen only a few times. The J gene is TRBJ2-1, the V gene TRBV20-1, with D perhaps TRBD2 (5 bases). CDR3 length: 11 residues. V shed 1 base and J shed 10 bases, with 8 bases lying between them. The germline V gene encodes CDR1 DFQATT and CDR2 SNEGSKA (reference sequence). This chain's CDR3 is CSARAPGEQFF. DNA of the CDR3: TGCAGTGCTAGAGCCCCGGGGGAGCAGTTCTTC.

The table lists this clonotype with many counts. DNA for the CDR3: TGTGCCAGCAGCTCCGGACGGGCCCGAGAGACCCAGTACTTC. Its translation is CASSSGRARETQYF. The chain carries TRBV11-2 and TRBJ2-5; D remains ambiguous. Per the germline V gene, CDR1 is SGHAT and CDR2 is FQNNGV. V was cut by 4 bases and J by 4 bases, with 13 bases left in between. This CDR3 has 14 amino acids.